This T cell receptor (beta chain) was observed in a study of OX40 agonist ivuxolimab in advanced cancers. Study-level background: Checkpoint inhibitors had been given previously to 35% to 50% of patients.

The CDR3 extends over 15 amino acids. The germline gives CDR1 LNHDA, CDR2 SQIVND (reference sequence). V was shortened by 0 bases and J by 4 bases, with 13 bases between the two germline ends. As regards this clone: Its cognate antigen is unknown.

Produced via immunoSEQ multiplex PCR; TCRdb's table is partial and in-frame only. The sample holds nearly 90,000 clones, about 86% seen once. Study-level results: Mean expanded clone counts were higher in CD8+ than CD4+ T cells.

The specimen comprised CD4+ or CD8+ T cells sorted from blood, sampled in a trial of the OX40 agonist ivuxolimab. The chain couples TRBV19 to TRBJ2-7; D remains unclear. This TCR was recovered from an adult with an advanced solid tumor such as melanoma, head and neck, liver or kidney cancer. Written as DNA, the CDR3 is TGTGCCAGTAGTATAGATCTAGGTGGCAGATACGAGCAGTACTTC. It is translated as CASSIDLGGRYEQYF.